This T cell receptor beta chain was recovered during a study of molecular identifiers for immune sequencing clone quantification. CDR3 length: 18 amino acids. Germline V gene sequence: CDR1 SGHVS, CDR2 FNYEAQ. TCRdb reprocessed the PCR reads via MiXCR and lists one record per CDR3 protein. The sample includes tens of thousands of distinct CDR3 sequences, over 15% seen only once; the top ten take around 0.91%. Comment on this clonotype: An end of the junction does not agree with germline; a read error may underlie this.

Sorted naive CD8 T cells were those defined as CD8+CD4-CCR7+CD45RA+. The sample was naive CD8+ T cells from blood, with Jurkat cell RNA spiked in. Subset reported: FACS-sorted CD8+CD4-CCR7+CD45RA+ naive T cells. This rearrangement joins TRBV7-6 to TRBJ2-3, with 9 positions matching TRBD2. The source is a human donor in good health. Some libraries in this study had Jurkat cell RNA spiked in. CDR3 sequence (DNA): TGTGCCGGCAGCTTAGCGTCTTACTCTAGCGGGACAACAGATACGCAGTATTTC. Amino acid sequence: CAGSLASYSSGTTDTQYF.